This passage covers 8 T cell receptor beta chains from one sample sequenced in a study of T cell responses to AZD1222 COVID-19 vaccine. Here immunoSEQ multiplex PCR was the method, and the copy in TCRdb shows in-frame clones only, minus some. Of 150,000 to 200,000 clones in the sample, around 90% were seen once. The sample was peripheral blood, taken on day 0 of AZD1222 vaccination. The receptors here all came from an adult in good health.

The genes are TRBV6-5 and TRBJ2-2; D uncertain. Germline V gives CDR1 MNHEY, CDR2 SVGAGI. This CDR3 comprises 13 residues. The ends were cut back, 3 bases at V and 7 bases at J, with 9 bases in the middle. CDR3 sequence reads: CASSYMSVGELFF. The CDR3 nucleotides read TGTGCCAGCAGTTATATGTCGGTCGGGGAGCTGTTTTTT.

This clone was recorded once. The chain links TRBV28 to TRBJ2-7; no clear D gene. CDR1 is MDHEN and CDR2 is SYDVKM in the germline V gene. The CDR3 sequence is 14 residues long. Trimming stripped 2 bases from V and 1 base from J, with 9 bases between. CDR3 in DNA: TGTGCCAGCAGTTTACTGACCGAGTCCTACGAGCAGTACTTC. Translated: CASSLLTESYEQYF.

This rearrangement joins TRBV6-2 or TRBV6-3 to TRBJ1-1, with D perhaps TRBD1 (5 bases). Per the germline V gene, CDR1 is MNHEY and CDR2 is SVGEGT. With 4 bases removed from V and 8 bases from J, the gap between germline ends came to 17 bases. The CDR3 is made up of 14 amino acids. CDR3 residues: CASSLRPLDKEAFF. The DNA for the CDR3 is TGTGCCAGCAGTTTGCGCCCCCTGGACAAGGAAGCTTTCTTT.

The chain is built from TRBV28 and TRBJ1-3, with D possibly matching TRBD1 (6 bases). V was clipped by 6 bases and J by 4 bases, with 19 bases between them. In germline, CDR1 is MDHEN, CDR2 SYDVKM. The CDR3 is 16 residues long. Written as DNA, the CDR3 is TGTGCCAGCAGCCCGGGTTGGGGGCTAGAGGGAAACACCATATATTTT. This encodes CASSPGWGLEGNTIYF.

The rearrangement links TRBV20-1 to TRBJ1-2; D uncertain. Trimming took off 5 bases at V and 7 bases at J, with 11 bases between the two ends. Germline CDR1 reads DFQATT; CDR2 reads SNEGSKA (reference sequence). The CDR3 runs 11 residues. CDR3 in DNA: TGCAGTGCTCCCGGGCGGGGTGGCTACACCTTC. This sequence encodes CSAPGRGGYTF.

The chain joins TRBV19 to TRBJ2-1; 7 nucleotides match TRBD2. The trim removed 5 bases at V and 4 bases at J, leaving 8 bases unmatched. Germline V gene sequence: CDR1 LNHDA, CDR2 SQIVND (reference sequence). This CDR3 has 15 residues. CDR3 loop: CASSANPGLYNEQFF. The DNA of the CDR3 is TGTGCCAGTAGTGCAAATCCGGGACTATACAATGAGCAGTTCTTC. The full variable domain, rest sourced from reference TRBV19 and TRBJ2-1, is DGGITQSPKYLFRKEGQNVTLSCEQNLNHDAMYWYRQDPGQGLRLIYYSQIVNDFQKGDIAEGYSVSREKKESFPLTVTSAQKNPTAFYLCASSANPGLYNEQFFGPGTRLTVL.

The rearrangement joins TRBV6-5 to TRBJ1-1; D is unresolved. V lost 6 bases and J lost 0, with 8 bases in between. The CDR3 is 13 residues long. Germline CDR1 and CDR2: MNHEY and SVGAGI. CDR3 in amino acids: CASSQTVNTEAFF. The CDR3 nucleotides are TGTGCCAGCAGCCAGACGGTGAACACTGAAGCTTTCTTT.

This clone is a singleton in its sample. This chain links TRBV6-5 with TRBJ1-1; 7 bases align to TRBD1. The CDR3 has 14 amino acids. Trimming took 0 bases from V and 4 from J; bases not matched to a gene: 2. Germline CDR1 is MNHEY and CDR2 is SVGAGI. CDR3 loop: CASSYSGTVTEAFF. In DNA, the CDR3 is TGTGCCAGCAGTTACTCCGGGACAGTCACTGAAGCTTTCTTT.